This passage covers 6 T cell receptor beta chains from one sample sequenced in a study of T cells in localized non-small cell lung cancer. Repertoires were generated with immunoSEQ multiplex PCR, while TCRdb's copy carries only in-frame clones and drops some. The sample includes 48,000 or so clones, 70% to 90% seen only once; the top ten take about a sixth. The specimen comprised peripheral blood, sampled before any cancer treatment. Receptors originate from a male donor aged 60 or older with stage III squamous cell lung carcinoma.

V gene TRBV19 combines with J gene TRBJ1-1; unclear D gene. V was trimmed by 3 bases and J by 1 base, leaving 12 bases between them. This CDR3 comprises 15 residues. Germline V gene sequence: CDR1 LNHDA, CDR2 SQIVND (reference sequence). CDR3 in DNA: TGTGCCAGTAGTATTCCCCCCCAGGCGAACACTGAAGCTTTCTTT. This translates into CASSIPPQANTEAFF.

In DNA form, the CDR3 reads TGTGCCAGTAGTCTGTGGGGACAGGGGGCTCAGTGGAGCAATCAGCCCCAGCATTTT. It yields the protein CASSLWGQGAQWSNQPQHF. The V and J genes are TRBV19 and TRBJ1-5, with 12 bases identical to TRBD1. Germline-derived CDR1 and CDR2 are LNHDA and SQIVND (reference sequence). This CDR3 has 19 amino acids. The V gene end was trimmed by 5 bases and the J gene end by 1 base; junction bases not matched to a gene: 12.

The chain combines TRBV7-2 with TRBJ1-1, with D uncertain. The length of the CDR3 is 15 residues. Germline CDR1 SGHTA, CDR2 FQGNSA. The V gene lost 0 bases and the J gene lost 0 bases, with 8 bases spanning the gap. Written as DNA, the CDR3 is TGTGCCAGCAGCTTAGCCGCAGCCATGAACACTGAAGCTTTCTTT. Protein: CASSLAAAMNTEAFF.

This clone was observed a handful of times. The chain is built from TRBV2 and TRBJ2-7; 9 nucleotides line up with TRBD2. Germline trimming cut 6 bases from V and 5 bases from J; bases unmatched to any gene: 5. Germline loops: CDR1 SNHLY, CDR2 FYNNEI. The CDR3 has 13 residues. The CDR3 sequence: CASRFSSGNEQYF. CDR3 sequence (DNA): TGTGCCAGCAGGTTCTCTAGCGGGAACGAGCAGTACTTC. Filled out from reference TRBV2 and TRBJ2-7, the complete variable domain reads EPEVTQTPSHQVTQMGQEVILRCVPISNHLYFYWYRQILGQKVEFLVSFYNNEISEKSEIFDDQFSVERPDGSNFTLKIRSTKLEDSAMYFCASRFSSGNEQYFGPGTRLTVT.

The rearrangement uses TRBV28 and TRBJ1-5; D gene unclear. CDR1 is MDHEN and CDR2 is SYDVKM in the germline V gene. The CDR3 consists of 18 residues. Trimming stripped 5 bases from V and 0 bases from J, with 20 bases between. CDR3 residues: CASSPPIGRTYSNQPQHF. As DNA, the CDR3 is TGTGCCAGCAGTCCCCCAATTGGACGGACTTATAGCAATCAGCCCCAGCATTTT.

The CDR3 region has the DNA TGTGCCAGCAGCGTGGACAGGGGTCGTGGCTACACCTTC. This encodes CASSVDRGRGYTF. This sequence joins TRBV7-8 and TRBJ1-2; 9 positions agree with TRBD1. The CDR3 consists of 13 residues. The germline V gene has CDR1 SGHVS and CDR2 FQNEAQ. J lost 7 bases, V lost 5 bases, and 5 bases had no gene match.